Below, 31 T cell receptor beta chains from the same sample are listed, as sequenced in a study of blood T cell repertoires in COVID-19. Some clones are missing from TCRdb's copy, which holds only in-frame ones; the method was immunoSEQ multiplex PCR. The sample includes under 150,000 clones, around 82% of them seen just once. The specimen was peripheral blood. These receptors originate from a woman aged 60-70 years with acute or convalescent COVID-19.

CDR3 sequence reads: CASSVMTNLYTDTQYF. The DNA of the CDR3 is TGTGCCAGCAGTGTCATGACTAACCTTTACACAGATACGCAGTATTTT. This rearrangement joins TRBV6-1 to TRBJ2-3; TRBD2 is a possible D gene (5 bases). The CDR3 is 16 residues long. CDR1 is MNHNS, CDR2 SASEGT, per germline. Deletions cut 4 bases from V and 2 bases from J, with 16 bases between.

The rearrangement joins TRBV7-6 to TRBJ2-5; 10 bases match TRBD2. Germline V lookup: CDR1 SGHVS, CDR2 FNYEAQ. This CDR3 comprises 16 residues. V gave up 5 bases and J gave up 5 bases; unmatched junction bases: 11. The CDR3 DNA reads as TGTGCCAGCAGCCCGCGAGGAGCTAGCGGGAGTGAGACCCAGTACTTC. Its translation is CASSPRGASGSETQYF.

The chain couples TRBV27 to TRBJ2-7; 8 bases line up with TRBD1. V lost 6 bases to trimming and J lost 7 bases; unmatched junction nucleotides: 8. CDR1 is MNHEY and CDR2 is SMNVEV in the germline V gene (reference sequence). There are 13 residues in the CDR3. CDR3 sequence (DNA): TGTGCCAGCAGCCGCAGGGGGCTTGGGGAGCAGTACTTC. Protein: CASSRRGLGEQYF.

The J gene is TRBJ2-7, the V gene TRBV4-3, with 7 bases fitting TRBD2. The junction had 7 bases not matched to a gene; V was cut back by 1 base and J by 4 bases. The germline CDR1 and CDR2 sequences are LGHNA and YSLEER. This CDR3 region has 15 residues. DNA for the CDR3: TGCGCCAGCAGCCAAGCCCCGGGAGGCTGGTACGAGCAGTACTTC. Its protein is CASSQAPGGWYEQYF.

This clone was seen repeatedly, ten times or more. The chain recombines TRBV6-2 or TRBV6-3 with TRBJ1-5; 8 positions agree with TRBD1. Germline-derived CDR1 and CDR2 are MNHEY and SVGEGT. J lost 3 bases, V lost 5 bases, and 3 bases had no gene match. This CDR3 contains 14 residues. In nucleotides, the CDR3 is TGTGCCAGCAGTGAGACAGGGGTCAATCAGCCCCAGCATTTT. Amino acid sequence: CASSETGVNQPQHF.

This chain links TRBV5-1 with TRBJ1-2; D gene uncertain. The germline V gene encodes CDR1 SGHRS and CDR2 YFSETQ. The length of the CDR3 is 14 residues. The ends were cut back, 0 bases at V and 4 bases at J, with 10 bases in the middle. The CDR3, as DNA: TGCGCCAGCAGCTTGGGCTTCGGAGGCTATGGCTACACCTTC. Amino acid sequence: CASSLGFGGYGYTF. The full variable domain, its missing parts supplied by reference TRBV5-1 and TRBJ1-2, is KAGVTQTPRYLIKTRGQQVTLSCSPISGHRSVSWYQQTPGQGLQFLFEYFSETQRNKGNFPGRFSGRQFSNSRSEMNVSTLELGDSALYLCASSLGFGGYGYTFGSGTRLTVV.

This clone has more than one count but fewer than ten. The CDR3 sequence is CASSSRGRWTSGNTIYF. The CDR3 DNA reads TGTGCCAGCAGCTCAAGGGGGAGATGGACCTCTGGAAACACCATATATTTT. This chain links TRBV7-8 with TRBJ1-3; tentative D call: TRBD1 (6 bases). There are 17 residues in the CDR3. Germline CDR1 is SGHVS and CDR2 is FQNEAQ. V lost 4 bases, J lost 0 bases, and 16 bases lay in between.

The V call is TRBV27, the J call TRBJ2-1; perhaps TRBD2 as D (5 bases). V shed 5 bases and J shed 10 bases, with 12 bases lying between them. Germline CDR1 and CDR2: MNHEY and SMNVEV (reference sequence). This CDR3 has 12 amino acids. The CDR3 DNA sequence: TGTGCCAGCAGTCCGCCCGGAGGAGAGCAGTTCTTC. It specifies CASSPPGGEQFF.

The chain couples TRBV6-5 to TRBJ1-2, with D hard to call. The CDR3 is 13 residues long. Per germline, CDR1 MNHEY and CDR2 SVGAGI. With 5 bases removed from V and 4 bases from J, the gap between germline ends came to 11 bases. CDR3 DNA: TGTGCCAGCAGTCTCTACCGAGGCTATGGCTACACCTTC. Residues: CASSLYRGYGYTF.

The chain recombines TRBV18 with TRBJ1-1; D remains unclear. Germline V gene data show CDR1 as KGHSH and CDR2 as LQKENI. V lost 2 bases, J lost 0 bases, and 7 bases lay in between. The CDR3 is 14 residues long. The CDR3 sequence is CASSPFSVNTEAFF. The DNA for the CDR3 is TGTGCCAGCTCACCATTTTCTGTGAACACTGAAGCTTTCTTT.

The chain employs TRBV7-8 and TRBJ2-2; unclear D gene. There are 16 residues in the CDR3. Germline V CDR1 and CDR2: SGHVS, FQNEAQ. Trimming removed 5 bases from V and 2 bases from J, with 15 bases in between. CDR3 residues: CASSVFRVPNTGELFF. The CDR3 DNA is TGTGCCAGCAGCGTATTCCGGGTCCCCAACACCGGGGAGCTGTTTTTT.

The chain employs TRBV7-2 and TRBJ1-3, with D perhaps TRBD1 (5 bases). CDR1 SGHTA and CDR2 FQGNSA come from the germline V gene. V shed 9 bases and J shed 0 bases, with 12 bases lying between them. This CDR3 has 14 amino acids. The CDR3 DNA reads as TGTGCCAGACCGCGGGGCAACTCTGGAAACACCATATATTTT. As protein: CARPRGNSGNTIYF.

V is TRBV6-5 and J is TRBJ1-1, with D possibly matching TRBD1 (5 bases). Trimming removed 6 bases at V and 5 bases at J, with 16 bases between. The germline V gene encodes CDR1 MNHEY and CDR2 SVGAGI. The CDR3 consists of 14 residues. CDR3 sequence reads: CASSMGRGWTEAFF. The CDR3 DNA sequence: TGTGCCAGCAGCATGGGGAGGGGTTGGACTGAAGCTTTCTTT.

The chain has TRBV6-5 and TRBJ2-7; 7 bases agree with TRBD1. Germline V gene data show CDR1 as MNHEY and CDR2 as SVGAGI. The CDR3 loop spans 15 amino acids. V trimming: 5 bases; J trimming: 5 bases; junction bases outside the gene matches: 12. The CDR3 is CASSTPGTVNNEQYF. The DNA of the CDR3 is TGTGCCAGCAGTACTCCCGGGACAGTAAACAACGAGCAGTACTTC.

V and J are TRBV10-1 and TRBJ2-2, with D unclear. CDR1 is WNHNN, CDR2 SYGVQD, per germline (reference sequence). The CDR3 length is 16 residues. Trimming removed 1 base from V and 3 bases from J, with 12 bases in between. The CDR3 DNA is TGCGCCAGCAGTGAGTATCGGTACGGAGACACCGGGGAGCTGTTTTTT. Amino acid sequence: CASSEYRYGDTGELFF.

V and J are TRBV18 and TRBJ1-2; D is possibly TRBD1 (5 bases). V dropped 2 bases and J dropped 4 bases, with 8 bases sitting between them. Germline V gene data show CDR1 as KGHSH and CDR2 as LQKENI. The CDR3 is 13 residues long. CDR3 sequence (DNA): TGTGCCAGCTCACCAGACAGTTCCTATGGCTACACCTTC. This codes for CASSPDSSYGYTF. Variable domain in full (rest from reference TRBV18 and TRBJ1-2): NAGVMQNPRHLVRRRGQEARLRCSPMKGHSHVYWYRQLPEEGLKFMVYLQKENIIDESGMPKERFSAEFPKEGPSILRIQQVVRGDSAAYFCASSPDSSYGYTFGSGTRLTVV.

This chain joins TRBV28 and TRBJ2-3; 8 bases map to TRBD1. After removal of 4 bases from V and 6 bases from J, the junction contained 6 bases not matched to a gene. Germline V gives CDR1 MDHEN, CDR2 SYDVKM. This CDR3 has 14 amino acids. CDR3 DNA: TGTGCCAGCAGTTCCGGACAGGGCCCCGATACGCAGTATTTT. This sequence encodes CASSSGQGPDTQYF.

The chain employs TRBV5-5 and TRBJ1-1, with D uncertain. Per germline, CDR1 SGHKS and CDR2 YYEKEE (reference sequence). V was pared by 3 bases and J by 6 bases, with 12 bases between. The CDR3 sequence is 13 residues long. The CDR3 region is CASSWARGSEAFF. The CDR3 nucleotides are TGTGCCAGCAGCTGGGCTCGGGGTTCTGAAGCTTTCTTT. The variable domain in full, completed from reference TRBV5-5 and TRBJ1-1, reads DAGVTQSPTHLIKTRGQQVTLRCSPISGHKSVSWYQQVLGQGPQFIFQYYEKEERGRGNFPDRFSARQFPNYSSELNVNALLLGDSALYLCASSWARGSEAFFGQGTRLTVV.

V gene TRBV5-4 combines with J gene TRBJ2-3; 7 positions agree with TRBD2. CDR1 is SGHNT, CDR2 YYREEE, per germline (reference sequence). V lost 4 bases and J lost 2; bases outside the gene matches: 4. The CDR3 runs to 14 residues. CDR3: CASSRDYDTDTQYF. In nucleotides, the CDR3 is TGTGCCAGCAGCAGGGACTACGACACAGATACGCAGTATTTT.

The rearrangement joins TRBV18 to TRBJ1-5, with no clear D. V lost 4 bases, J lost 6 bases, and 13 bases lay in between. Germline CDR1 KGHSH, CDR2 LQKENI. The CDR3 runs 14 residues. The DNA for the CDR3 is TGTGCCAGCTCACAAGCCCCTCATAGTCAGCCCCAGCATTTT. It specifies CASSQAPHSQPQHF.

The chain has TRBV7-3 and TRBJ2-2, with 7 nucleotides matching TRBD2. Trimming removed 5 bases from V and 4 bases from J; junction bases left unmatched: 1. This CDR3 has 13 residues. Germline assignment: CDR1 SGHTA and CDR2 FQGTGA. CDR3 region: CASSPGGTGELFF. The CDR3 DNA is TGTGCCAGCAGCCCGGGGGGCACCGGGGAGCTGTTTTTT.

This clone was seen once. V is TRBV5-1 and J is TRBJ2-1; D remains unclear. V dropped 0 bases and J dropped 8 bases, with 12 bases sitting between them. CDR3 length equals 14 residues. Germline CDR1 reads SGHRS; CDR2 reads YFSETQ. CDR3 region: CASSLVRSRDEQFF. CDR3 DNA: TGCGCCAGCAGCTTGGTACGGTCCCGGGATGAGCAGTTCTTC.

The V gene is TRBV29-1, the J gene TRBJ2-4, with D tentatively TRBD1 (6 bases). CDR1 SQVTM and CDR2 ANQGSEA come from the germline V gene. V dropped 0 bases and J dropped 6 bases, with 15 bases sitting between them. The CDR3 length is 15 residues. The chain's CDR3 is CSVEDSWTDRNIQYF. Written as DNA, the CDR3 is TGCAGCGTTGAAGATTCCTGGACAGACAGAAACATTCAGTACTTC.

This chain links TRBV10-3 with TRBJ1-2; D remains ambiguous. V was shortened by 1 base and J by 4 bases, with 7 bases between the two germline ends. The V gene's germline CDR1 is ENHRY and CDR2 SYGVKD. The CDR3 length is 13 residues. The CDR3 coding sequence is TGTGCCATCAGTGAGTGGTCGGGCTATGGCTACACCTTC. It is translated as CAISEWSGYGYTF.

The V call is TRBV7-2, the J call TRBJ2-7, with 11 bases that match TRBD2. Germline values: CDR1 SGHTA, CDR2 FQGNSA. The CDR3 covers 15 residues. With V trimmed by 0 bases and J by 7 bases, 5 bases remained unmatched. The CDR3 sequence: CASSLAATSGVEQYF. As DNA, the CDR3 is TGTGCCAGCAGCTTAGCTGCGACTAGCGGGGTAGAGCAGTACTTC.

The V call is TRBV3-1 (or the pseudogene TRBV3-2), the J call TRBJ2-3; D is unclear. The V end was cut by 4 bases, the J end by 2 bases, with 4 bases between. This CDR3 is 12 amino acids long. The germline CDR1 and CDR2 sequences are LGHDT and YNNKEL (reference sequence). Here the CDR3 reads CASSLLTDTQYF. The CDR3 nucleotides read TGTGCCAGCAGCCTCCTCACAGATACGCAGTATTTT.

This clone was detected only once. This sequence joins TRBV28 and TRBJ2-1, with 8 bases fitting TRBD2. Per the germline V gene, CDR1 is MDHEN and CDR2 is SYDVKM. Germline trimming cut 6 bases from V and 6 bases from J; bases unmatched to any gene: 10. The CDR3 contains 15 residues. Here the CDR3 reads CASSPVREGFNEQFF. CDR3 coding DNA: TGTGCCAGCAGCCCCGTACGGGAGGGTTTCAATGAGCAGTTCTTC.

This clone turned up a few times. This rearrangement joins TRBV7-2 to TRBJ1-2; a possible D gene is TRBD1 (5 bases). This CDR3 region has 13 residues. V gave up 4 bases and J gave up 4 bases, with 10 bases separating them. Germline V lookup: CDR1 SGHTA, CDR2 FQGNSA. The CDR3, as DNA: TGTGCCAGCAGCTACGACAGTGTCTATGGCTACACCTTC. Translating gives CASSYDSVYGYTF.

This clone was seen more than once but under ten times. The V call is TRBV6-1, the J call TRBJ1-2, with 8 bases aligning to TRBD1. Trimming cost V 3 bases and J 2 bases; bases outside gene matches: 5. The CDR3 sequence is 15 residues long. Germline V gene lookup returns CDR1 MNHNS and CDR2 SASEGT. This CDR3 is CASSERGQANYGYTF. For the CDR3, the DNA is TGTGCCAGCAGTGAGAGGGGACAGGCCAACTATGGCTACACCTTC.

J is TRBJ2-3 and V is TRBV15; maybe TRBD2 (5 bases). The CDR3 is 13 amino acids. Trimming left V 3 bases short and J 4 bases short, with 8 bases between. Germline values: CDR1 LNHNV, CDR2 YYDKDF (reference sequence). The CDR3 spells CATSSGGPDTQYF. CDR3 DNA sequence: TGTGCCACCAGCAGTGGAGGCCCAGATACGCAGTATTTT.

In its sample, this clone was seen once. Within the sample, other DNA sequences also encode this same CDR3. This chain connects TRBV6-2 or TRBV6-3 to TRBJ1-2, with 8 bases identical to TRBD1. V lost 0 bases and J lost 5; bases outside the gene matches: 2. There are 14 residues in the CDR3. CDR1 MNHEY and CDR2 SVGEGT come from the germline V gene. The CDR3 DNA sequence: TGTGCCAGCAGTTACTCGGACAGGGTTTATGGCTACACCTTC. It is translated as CASSYSDRVYGYTF.